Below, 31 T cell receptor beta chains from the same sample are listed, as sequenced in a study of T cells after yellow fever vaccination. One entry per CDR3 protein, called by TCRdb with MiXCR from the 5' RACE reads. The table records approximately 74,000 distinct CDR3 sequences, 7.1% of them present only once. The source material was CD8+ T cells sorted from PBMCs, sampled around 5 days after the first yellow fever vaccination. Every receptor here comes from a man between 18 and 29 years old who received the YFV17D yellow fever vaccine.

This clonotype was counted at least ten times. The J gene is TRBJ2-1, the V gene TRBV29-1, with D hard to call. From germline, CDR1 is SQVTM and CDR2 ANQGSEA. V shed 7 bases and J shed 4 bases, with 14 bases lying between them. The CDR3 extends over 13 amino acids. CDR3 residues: CSAPRTEYNEQFF. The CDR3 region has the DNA TGCAGCGCCCCAAGGACGGAGTACAATGAGCAGTTCTTC.

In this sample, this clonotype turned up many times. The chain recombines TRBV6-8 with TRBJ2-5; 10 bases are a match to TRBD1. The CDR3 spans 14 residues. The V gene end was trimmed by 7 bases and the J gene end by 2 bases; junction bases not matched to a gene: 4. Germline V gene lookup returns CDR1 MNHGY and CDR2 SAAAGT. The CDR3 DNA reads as TGTGCCAGCACCGGACAGGGGGATCAAGAGACCCAGTACTTC. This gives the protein CASTGQGDQETQYF.

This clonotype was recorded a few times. The CDR3 DNA is TGTGCCAGTAGTACCGGACAGAACTACGAGCAGTACTTC. Its translation: CASSTGQNYEQYF. The rearrangement uses TRBV19 and TRBJ2-7; weak D call: TRBD1 (6 bases). V shed 4 bases and J shed 3 bases, with 10 bases lying between them. This CDR3 region has 13 residues. Germline assignment: CDR1 LNHDA and CDR2 SQIVND (reference sequence).

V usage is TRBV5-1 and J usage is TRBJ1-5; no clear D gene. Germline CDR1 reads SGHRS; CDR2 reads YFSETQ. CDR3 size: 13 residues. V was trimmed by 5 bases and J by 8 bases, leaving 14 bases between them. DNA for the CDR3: TGCGCCAGCAGAGGGAGTACCCAGGAGCCCCAGCATTTT. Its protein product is CASRGSTQEPQHF.

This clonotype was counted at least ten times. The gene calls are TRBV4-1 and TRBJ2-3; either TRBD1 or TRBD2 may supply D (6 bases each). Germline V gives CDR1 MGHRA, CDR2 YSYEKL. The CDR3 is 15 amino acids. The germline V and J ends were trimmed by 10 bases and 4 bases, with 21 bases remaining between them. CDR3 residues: CATSAGGGTADTQYF. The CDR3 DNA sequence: TGCGCCACCTCAGCCGGAGGGGGGACCGCAGATACGCAGTATTTT.

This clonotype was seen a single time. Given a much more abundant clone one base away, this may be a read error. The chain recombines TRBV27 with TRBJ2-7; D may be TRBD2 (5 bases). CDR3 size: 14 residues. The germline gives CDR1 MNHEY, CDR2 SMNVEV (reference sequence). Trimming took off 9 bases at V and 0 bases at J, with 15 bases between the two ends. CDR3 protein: CASGLWLSSYEQYF. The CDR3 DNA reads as TGTGCCAGTGGACTGTGGCTGAGCTCCTACGAGCAGTACTTC.

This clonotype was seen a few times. The CDR3, as DNA: TGCAGCGGGGCTAGCGGGGGGGCCTTTGAGCAGTTCTTC. Protein sequence: CSGASGGAFEQFF. J is TRBJ2-1 and V is TRBV29-1; 12 bases align to TRBD2. CDR1 is SQVTM and CDR2 is ANQGSEA in the germline V gene. V lost 7 bases, J lost 9 bases, and 7 bases stayed unmatched. The CDR3 length is 13 residues.

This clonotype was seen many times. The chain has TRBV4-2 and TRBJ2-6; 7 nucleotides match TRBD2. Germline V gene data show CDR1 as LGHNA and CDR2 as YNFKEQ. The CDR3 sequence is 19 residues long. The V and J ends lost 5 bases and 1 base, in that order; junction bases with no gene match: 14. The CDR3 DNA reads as TGTGCCAGCAGCGGTGTTCCGGGACTAAGTCCTTCTGGGGCCAACGTCCTGACTTTC. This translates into CASSGVPGLSPSGANVLTF.

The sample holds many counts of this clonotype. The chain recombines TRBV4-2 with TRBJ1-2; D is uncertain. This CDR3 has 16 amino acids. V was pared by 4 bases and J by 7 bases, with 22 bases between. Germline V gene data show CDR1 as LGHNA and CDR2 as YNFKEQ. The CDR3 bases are TGTGCCAGCAGCCCAAAGCACCAGTTGTTGGTAGGTGGCTACACCTTC. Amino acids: CASSPKHQLLVGGYTF.

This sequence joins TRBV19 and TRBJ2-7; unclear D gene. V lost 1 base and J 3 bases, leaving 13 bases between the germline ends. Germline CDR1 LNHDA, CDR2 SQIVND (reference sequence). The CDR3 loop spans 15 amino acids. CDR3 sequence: CASSIGYGPHYEQYV. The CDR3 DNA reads TGTGCCAGTAGTATAGGTTACGGGCCTCACTACGAGCAGTACGTC.

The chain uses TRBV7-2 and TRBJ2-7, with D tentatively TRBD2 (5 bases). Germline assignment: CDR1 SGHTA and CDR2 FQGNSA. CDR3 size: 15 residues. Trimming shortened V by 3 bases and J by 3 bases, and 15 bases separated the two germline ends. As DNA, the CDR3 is TGTGCCAGCAGCTTCGAGTGGGCGGGCCACTACGAGCAGTACGTC. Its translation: CASSFEWAGHYEQYV.

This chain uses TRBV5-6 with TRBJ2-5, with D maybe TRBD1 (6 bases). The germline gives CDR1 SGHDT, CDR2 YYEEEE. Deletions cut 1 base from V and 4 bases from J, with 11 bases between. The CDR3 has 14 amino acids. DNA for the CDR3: TGTGCCAGCAGCTTGTCTCAGGGGCGAGAGACCCAGTACTTC. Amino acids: CASSLSQGRETQYF.

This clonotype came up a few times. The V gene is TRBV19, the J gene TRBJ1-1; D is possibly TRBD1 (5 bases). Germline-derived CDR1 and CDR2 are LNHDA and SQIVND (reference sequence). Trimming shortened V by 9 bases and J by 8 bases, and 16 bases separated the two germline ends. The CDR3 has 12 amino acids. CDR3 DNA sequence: TGTGCCAGCCACCCAAGGGGTTCCGAAGCTTTCTTT. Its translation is CASHPRGSEAFF.

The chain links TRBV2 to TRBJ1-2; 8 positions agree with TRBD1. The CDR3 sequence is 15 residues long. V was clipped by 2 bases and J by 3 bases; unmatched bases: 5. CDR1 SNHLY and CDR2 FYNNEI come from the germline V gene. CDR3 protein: CASSEMAGGHYGYTF. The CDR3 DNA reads TGTGCCAGCAGTGAAATGGCAGGGGGCCACTATGGCTACACCTTC.

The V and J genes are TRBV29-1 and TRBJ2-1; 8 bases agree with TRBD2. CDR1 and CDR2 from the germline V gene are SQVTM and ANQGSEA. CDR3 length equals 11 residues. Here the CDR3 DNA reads TGCAGTACTAGCGGCTACAATGAGCAGTTCTTC. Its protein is CSTSGYNEQFF.

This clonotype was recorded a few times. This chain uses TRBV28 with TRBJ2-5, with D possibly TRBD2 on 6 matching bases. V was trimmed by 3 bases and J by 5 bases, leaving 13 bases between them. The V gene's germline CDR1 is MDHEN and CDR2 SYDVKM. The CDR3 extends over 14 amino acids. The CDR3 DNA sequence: TGTGCCAGCAGTTTTAGCTGGGAGGAGGAGACCCAGTACTTC. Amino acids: CASSFSWEEETQYF.

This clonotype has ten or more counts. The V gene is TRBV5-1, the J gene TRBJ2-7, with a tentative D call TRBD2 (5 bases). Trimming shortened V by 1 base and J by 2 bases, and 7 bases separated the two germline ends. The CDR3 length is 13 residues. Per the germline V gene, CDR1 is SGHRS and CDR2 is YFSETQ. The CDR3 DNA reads TGCGCCAGCAGCTTGACTAGTACCTACGAGCAGTACTTC. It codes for CASSLTSTYEQYF.

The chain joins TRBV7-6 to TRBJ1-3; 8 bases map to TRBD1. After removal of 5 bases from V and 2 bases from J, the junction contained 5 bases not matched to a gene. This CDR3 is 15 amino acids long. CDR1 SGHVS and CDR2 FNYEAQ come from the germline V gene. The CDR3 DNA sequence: TGTGCCAGCAGCCCCCGGACAGGGACTGGAAACACCATATATTTT. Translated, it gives CASSPRTGTGNTIYF.

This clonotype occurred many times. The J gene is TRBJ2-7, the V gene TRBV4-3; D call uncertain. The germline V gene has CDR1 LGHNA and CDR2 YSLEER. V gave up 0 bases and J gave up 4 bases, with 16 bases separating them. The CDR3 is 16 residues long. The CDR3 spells CASSQDQGPKAYEQYF. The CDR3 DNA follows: TGCGCCAGCAGCCAAGATCAAGGGCCCAAGGCTTACGAGCAGTACTTC.

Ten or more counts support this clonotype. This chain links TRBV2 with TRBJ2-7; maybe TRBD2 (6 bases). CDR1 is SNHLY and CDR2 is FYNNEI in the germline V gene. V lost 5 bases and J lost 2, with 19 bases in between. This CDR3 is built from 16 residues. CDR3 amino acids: CASSRGVADTTYEQYF. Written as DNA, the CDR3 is TGTGCCAGCAGTCGGGGCGTAGCGGATACTACCTACGAGCAGTACTTC.

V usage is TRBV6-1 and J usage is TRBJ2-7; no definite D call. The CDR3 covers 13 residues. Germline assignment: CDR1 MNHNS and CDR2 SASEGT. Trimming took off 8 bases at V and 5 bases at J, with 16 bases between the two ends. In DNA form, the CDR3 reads TGTGCCAGCCGGACCCTCCCCCAGGACGAGCAGTACTTC. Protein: CASRTLPQDEQYF.

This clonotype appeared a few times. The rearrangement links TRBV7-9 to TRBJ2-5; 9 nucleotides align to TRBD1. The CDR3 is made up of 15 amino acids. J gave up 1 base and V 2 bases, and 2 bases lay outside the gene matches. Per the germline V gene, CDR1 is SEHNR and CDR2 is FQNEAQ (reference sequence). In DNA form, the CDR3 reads TGTGCCAGCAGCTTATCGGACAGGGGCCAAGAGACCCAGTACTTC. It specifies CASSLSDRGQETQYF.

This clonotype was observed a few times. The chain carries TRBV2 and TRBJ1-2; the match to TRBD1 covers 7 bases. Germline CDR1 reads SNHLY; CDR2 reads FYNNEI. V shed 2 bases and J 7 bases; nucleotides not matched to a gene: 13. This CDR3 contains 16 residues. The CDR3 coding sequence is TGTGCCAGCAGTGAAATCCCGTCAACAGGGGTTCCTGGCTACACCTTC. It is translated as CASSEIPSTGVPGYTF.

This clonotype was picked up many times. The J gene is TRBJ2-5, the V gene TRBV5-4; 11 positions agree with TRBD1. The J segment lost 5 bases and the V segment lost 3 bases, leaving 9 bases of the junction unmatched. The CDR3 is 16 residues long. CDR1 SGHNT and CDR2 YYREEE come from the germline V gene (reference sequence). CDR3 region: CASSSEGQGVLETQYF. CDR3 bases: TGTGCCAGCAGCTCCGAGGGACAGGGGGTTTTGGAGACCCAGTACTTC.

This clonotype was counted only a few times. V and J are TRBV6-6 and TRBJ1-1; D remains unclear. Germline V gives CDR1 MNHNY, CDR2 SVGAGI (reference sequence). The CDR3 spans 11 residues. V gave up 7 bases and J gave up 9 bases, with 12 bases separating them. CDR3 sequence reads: CASTPERKAFF. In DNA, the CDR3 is TGTGCCAGCACCCCAGAGAGAAAAGCTTTCTTT.

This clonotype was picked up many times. The CDR3: CASSDRQGDTEAFF. The DNA of the CDR3 is TGCGCCAGCTCAGATCGGCAGGGGGACACTGAAGCTTTCTTT. The chain uses TRBV5-1 and TRBJ1-1; 7 positions agree with TRBD1. The CDR3 runs 14 residues. Looked up from germline, CDR1 is SGHRS and CDR2 is YFSETQ. Unmatched junction bases numbered 9, after V lost 7 bases and J lost 3 bases.

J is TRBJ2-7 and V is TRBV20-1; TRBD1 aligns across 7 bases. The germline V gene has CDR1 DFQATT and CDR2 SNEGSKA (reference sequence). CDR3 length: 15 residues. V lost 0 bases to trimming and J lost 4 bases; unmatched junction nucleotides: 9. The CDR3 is CSARDQTGDPYEQYV. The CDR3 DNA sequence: TGCAGTGCTAGAGATCAAACAGGGGACCCTTACGAGCAGTACGTC.

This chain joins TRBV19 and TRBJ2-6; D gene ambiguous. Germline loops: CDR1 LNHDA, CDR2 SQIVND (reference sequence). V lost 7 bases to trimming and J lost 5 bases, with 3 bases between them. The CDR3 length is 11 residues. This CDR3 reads CASNRANVLTF. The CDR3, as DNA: TGTGCCAGTAATAGGGCCAACGTCCTGACTTTC.

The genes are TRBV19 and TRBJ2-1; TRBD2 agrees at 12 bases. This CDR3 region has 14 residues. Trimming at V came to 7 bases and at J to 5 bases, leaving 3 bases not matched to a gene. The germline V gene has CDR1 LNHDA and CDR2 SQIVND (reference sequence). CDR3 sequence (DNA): TGTGCCAGTACTAGGACTAGCGGGGACAATGAGCAGTTCTTC. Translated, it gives CASTRTSGDNEQFF. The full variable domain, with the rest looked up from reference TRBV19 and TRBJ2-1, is DGGITQSPKYLFRKEGQNVTLSCEQNLNHDAMYWYRQDPGQGLRLIYYSQIVNDFQKGDIAEGYSVSREKKESFPLTVTSAQKNPTAFYLCASTRTSGDNEQFFGPGTRLTVL.

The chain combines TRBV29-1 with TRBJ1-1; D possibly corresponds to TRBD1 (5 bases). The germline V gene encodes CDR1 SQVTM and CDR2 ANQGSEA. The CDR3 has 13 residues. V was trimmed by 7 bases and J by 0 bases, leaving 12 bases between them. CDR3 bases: TGCAGCGCCCCGACAGACTTGAACACTGAAGCTTTCTTT. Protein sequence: CSAPTDLNTEAFF.

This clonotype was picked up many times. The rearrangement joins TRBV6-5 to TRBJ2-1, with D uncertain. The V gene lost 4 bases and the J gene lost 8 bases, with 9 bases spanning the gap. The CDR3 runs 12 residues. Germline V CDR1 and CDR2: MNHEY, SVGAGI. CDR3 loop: CASSSRVDEQFF. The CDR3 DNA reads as TGTGCCAGCAGTTCCCGGGTTGATGAGCAGTTCTTC.